This TCR beta chain was recorded in a study of control samples from healthy donors and cancer patients. This clone occurred once. Profiled with immunoSEQ multiplex PCR; TCRdb holds only in-frame clones, not every one. The table lists tens of thousands of clones, nearly 90% of them singletons. This CDR3 has 12 amino acids. Germline CDR1 SGHRS, CDR2 YFSETQ. The V gene lost 4 bases and the J gene lost 10 bases, with 14 bases spanning the gap. Material: blood. The receptor was isolated from a woman aged 45-65 years in good health. The chain links TRBV5-1 to TRBJ1-2; D perhaps matches TRBD1 (6 bases). CDR3 coding DNA: TGCGCCAGCAGCCCGGACAGAGACGTCTACACCTTC. Amino acids: CASSPDRDVYTF.